The clone carrying this T cell receptor beta chain was seen a single time. Its antigen remains unidentified. This sample stems from a study of T cell responses to AZD1222 COVID-19 vaccine. Overall study results and limits: Seropositivity was recorded at baseline in only five to seven AZD1222 recipients.

TCRdb keeps only in-frame clones here, not all; method: immunoSEQ multiplex PCR. The sample comprises 150,000 or so clones, about 88% of which are singletons, and around 4.9% rests with the top ten. The germline gives CDR1 MDHEN, CDR2 SYDVKM. The length of the CDR3 is 14 residues. The V and J ends lost 6 bases and 5 bases respectively, with 14 bases between them. This receptor was obtained from an adult in good health. V gene TRBV28 combines with J gene TRBJ1-5; perhaps TRBD1 as D (6 bases). The starting material was peripheral blood, obtained on day 0 of AZD1222 vaccination. The CDR3 DNA follows: TGTGCCAGCAGGCCCACAGGGTTACATCAGCCCCAGCATTTT. The encoded protein is CASRPTGLHQPQHF.